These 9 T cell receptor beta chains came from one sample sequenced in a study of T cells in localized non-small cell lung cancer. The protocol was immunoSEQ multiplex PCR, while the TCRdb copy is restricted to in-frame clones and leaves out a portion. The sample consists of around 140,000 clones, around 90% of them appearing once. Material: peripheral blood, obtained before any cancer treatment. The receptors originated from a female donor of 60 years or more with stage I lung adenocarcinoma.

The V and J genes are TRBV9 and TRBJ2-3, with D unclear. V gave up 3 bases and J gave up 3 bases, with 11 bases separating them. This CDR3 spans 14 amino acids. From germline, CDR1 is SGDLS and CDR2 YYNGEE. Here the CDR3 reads CASSGIRVTDTQYF. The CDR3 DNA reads TGTGCCAGCAGCGGGATTAGGGTGACAGATACGCAGTATTTT. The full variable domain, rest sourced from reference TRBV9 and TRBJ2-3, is DSGVTQTPKHLITATGQRVTLRCSPRSGDLSVYWYQQSLDQGLQFLIQYYNGEERAKGNILERFSAQQFPDLHSELNLSSLELGDSALYFCASSGIRVTDTQYFGPGTRLTVL.

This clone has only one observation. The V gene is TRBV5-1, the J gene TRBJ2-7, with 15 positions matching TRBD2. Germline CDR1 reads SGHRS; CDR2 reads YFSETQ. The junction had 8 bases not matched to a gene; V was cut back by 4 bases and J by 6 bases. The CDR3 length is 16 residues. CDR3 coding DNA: TGCGCCAGCAGCACCGGACTAGCGGGAGGGCCTGGCGAGCAGTACTTC. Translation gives CASSTGLAGGPGEQYF.

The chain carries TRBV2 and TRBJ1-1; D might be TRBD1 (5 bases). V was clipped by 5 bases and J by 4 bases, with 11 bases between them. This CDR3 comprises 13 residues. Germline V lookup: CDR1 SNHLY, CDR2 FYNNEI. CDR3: CASSKWGGTEAFF. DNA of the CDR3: TGTGCCAGCAGTAAATGGGGCGGCACTGAAGCTTTCTTT.

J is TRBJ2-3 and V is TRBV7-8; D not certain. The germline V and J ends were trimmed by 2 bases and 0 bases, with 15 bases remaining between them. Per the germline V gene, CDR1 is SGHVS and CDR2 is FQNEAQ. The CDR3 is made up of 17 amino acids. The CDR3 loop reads CASSLSLRRSSTDTQYF. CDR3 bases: TGTGCCAGCAGCTTATCTCTACGCAGGAGTAGCACAGATACGCAGTATTTT.

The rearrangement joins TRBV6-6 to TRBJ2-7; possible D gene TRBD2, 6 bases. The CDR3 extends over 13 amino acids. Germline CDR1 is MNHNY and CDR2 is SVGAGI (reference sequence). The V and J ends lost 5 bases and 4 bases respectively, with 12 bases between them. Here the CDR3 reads CASSTPGGYEQYF. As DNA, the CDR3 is TGTGCCAGCAGTACCCCCGGGGGATACGAGCAGTACTTC.

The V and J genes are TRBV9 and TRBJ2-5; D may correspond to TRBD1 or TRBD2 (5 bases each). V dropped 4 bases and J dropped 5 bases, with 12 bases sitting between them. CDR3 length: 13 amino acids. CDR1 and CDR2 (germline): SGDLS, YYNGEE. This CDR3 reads CASSRGPGETQYF. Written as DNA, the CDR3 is TGTGCCAGCAGCCGGGGCCCAGGGGAGACCCAGTACTTC.

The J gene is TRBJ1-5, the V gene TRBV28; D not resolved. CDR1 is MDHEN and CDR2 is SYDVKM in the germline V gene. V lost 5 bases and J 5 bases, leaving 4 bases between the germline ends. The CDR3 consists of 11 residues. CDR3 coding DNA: TGTGCCAGCAGTGGGGATCAGCCCCAGCATTTT. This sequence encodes CASSGDQPQHF. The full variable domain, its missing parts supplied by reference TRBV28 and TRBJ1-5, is DVKVTQSSRYLVKRTGEKVFLECVQDMDHENMFWYRQDPGLGLRLIYFSYDVKMKEKGDIPEGYSVSREKKERFSLILESASTNQTSMYLCASSGDQPQHFGDGTRLSIL.

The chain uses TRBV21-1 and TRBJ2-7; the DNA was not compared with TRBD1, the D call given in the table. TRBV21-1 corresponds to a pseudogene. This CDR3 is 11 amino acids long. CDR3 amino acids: CASTPKTGGYF. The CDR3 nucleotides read TGTGCCAGCACCCCCAAGACAGGCGGGTACTTC.

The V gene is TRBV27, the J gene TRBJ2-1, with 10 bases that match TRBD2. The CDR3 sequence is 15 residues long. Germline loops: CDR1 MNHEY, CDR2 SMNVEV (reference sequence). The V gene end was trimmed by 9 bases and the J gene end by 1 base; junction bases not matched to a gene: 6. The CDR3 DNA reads TGTGCCAGTAAGAAGCGGGAGGGGTCCTACAATGAGCAGTTCTTC. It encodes CASKKREGSYNEQFF.